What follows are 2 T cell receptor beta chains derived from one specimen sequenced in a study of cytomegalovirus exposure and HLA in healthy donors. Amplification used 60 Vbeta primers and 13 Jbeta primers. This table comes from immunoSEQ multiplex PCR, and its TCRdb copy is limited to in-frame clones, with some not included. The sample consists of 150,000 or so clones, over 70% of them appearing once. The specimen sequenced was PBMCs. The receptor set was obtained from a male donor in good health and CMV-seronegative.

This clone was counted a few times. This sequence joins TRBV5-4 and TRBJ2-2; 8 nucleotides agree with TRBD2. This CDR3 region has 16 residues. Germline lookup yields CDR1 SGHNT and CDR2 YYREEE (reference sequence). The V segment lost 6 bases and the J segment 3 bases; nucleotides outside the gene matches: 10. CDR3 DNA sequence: TGTGCCAGCACAACCACGGGGGGGGGTTACACCGGGGAGCTGTTTTTT. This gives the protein CASTTTGGGYTGELFF.

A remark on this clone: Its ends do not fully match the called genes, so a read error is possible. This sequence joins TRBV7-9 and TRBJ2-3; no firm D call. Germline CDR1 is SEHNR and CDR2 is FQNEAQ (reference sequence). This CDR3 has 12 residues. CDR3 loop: CSSSYITDTQYF. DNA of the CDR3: TGTTCCAGCAGCTACATCACAGATACGCAGTATTTT.